Each of the 25 T cell receptor beta chains below was sequenced from the same sample in a study of T cells in Graves' hyperthyroidism and ophthalmopathy. Amplification targeted TCR beta CDR3 regions from RNA transcripts. Initially, a first-round RT-PCR of the TCR CDR3 employed the HTBI primer set. One entry per CDR3 protein, called by TCRdb with MiXCR from the multiplex PCR reads. The data show approximately 720,000 distinct CDR3 sequences, with about 19% seen just once and around 17% held by the top ten. The specimen sequenced was blood. These receptors all come from a woman aged 45-60 years with Graves' hyperthyroidism that later progressed to Graves' ophthalmopathy.

This clonotype was observed at least ten times. The V and J genes are TRBV27 and TRBJ1-1, with no clear D. V gave up 6 bases and J gave up 1 base, with 9 bases separating them. The germline V gene encodes CDR1 MNHEY and CDR2 SMNVEV (reference sequence). CDR3 length equals 13 residues. The CDR3 spells CASRVDGNTEAFF. In DNA form, the CDR3 reads TGTGCCAGCAGAGTGGACGGGAACACTGAAGCTTTCTTT.

This clonotype was found many times. The chain combines TRBV5-6 with TRBJ2-1; a weak D match, TRBD1 (6 bases). With 4 bases removed from V and 7 bases from J, the gap between germline ends came to 18 bases. CDR3 length: 15 residues. CDR1 is SGHDT, CDR2 YYEEEE, per germline. The chain's CDR3 is CASSRRDILKNEQFF. The CDR3 coding sequence is TGTGCCAGCAGCAGACGGGACATTCTTAAAAATGAGCAGTTCTTC.

The chain carries TRBV5-1 and TRBJ1-1; 7 bases fit TRBD1. CDR3 size: 14 residues. In germline, CDR1 is SGHRS, CDR2 YFSETQ. Trimming took 4 bases from V and 5 from J; bases not matched to a gene: 8. The CDR3, as DNA: TGCGCCAGCAGCCGCCGGGACAGCACTACTGAAGCTTTCTTT. Its translation is CASSRRDSTTEAFF.

This clonotype appeared many times. V usage is TRBV2 and J usage is TRBJ2-3; D possibly corresponds to TRBD2 (5 bases). The CDR3 sequence is 13 residues long. V dropped 5 bases and J dropped 1 base, with 7 bases sitting between them. Germline CDR1 is SNHLY and CDR2 is FYNNEI. DNA for the CDR3: TGTGCCAGCAGTTACGGGGGCACAGATACGCAGTATTTT. Residues: CASSYGGTDTQYF.

This sequence joins TRBV4-1 and TRBJ2-1; the match to TRBD2 covers 11 bases. From germline, CDR1 is MGHRA and CDR2 YSYEKL. Trimming took 0 bases from V and 8 from J; bases not matched to a gene: 9. CDR3 size: 17 residues. DNA for the CDR3: TGCGCCAGCAGCCAAGAATCGACTAGCGGGGTGTTCGATGAGCAGTTCTTC. Protein sequence: CASSQESTSGVFDEQFF.

The V call is TRBV13, the J call TRBJ2-2; 8 bases line up with TRBD2. V dropped 6 bases and J dropped 6; count of bases not matched to a gene: 15. This CDR3 region has 17 residues. Germline CDR1 is PRHDT and CDR2 is FYEKMQ (reference sequence). CDR3 DNA sequence: TGTGCCAGCAGAAAACTATGGTACCGGGGGGGCCCCGGGGAGCTGTTTTTT. This codes for CASRKLWYRGGPGELFF.

This clonotype showed up many times. The CDR3 loop is CASSQNPLRVNTEAFF. DNA of the CDR3: TGTGCCAGCAGTCAAAATCCGCTCAGGGTTAACACTGAAGCTTTCTTT. This chain links TRBV27 with TRBJ1-1; perhaps TRBD1 as D (5 bases). Deletions cut 5 bases from V and 2 bases from J, with 18 bases between. Looked up from germline, CDR1 is MNHEY and CDR2 is SMNVEV (reference sequence). The CDR3 loop spans 16 amino acids.

The table lists this clonotype with many counts. The chain uses TRBV20-1 and TRBJ2-7; D not certain. CDR1 and CDR2 from the germline V gene are DFQATT and SNEGSKA (reference sequence). Between the trimmed V and J ends, which lost 6 bases and 1 base, there was a span of 10 bases. This CDR3 contains 12 residues. CDR3 residues: CSASDRSYEQYF. CDR3 coding DNA: TGCAGTGCATCGGACCGTTCCTACGAGCAGTACTTC.

The V and J genes are TRBV5-1 and TRBJ1-1; D ambiguous. Trimming shortened V by 8 bases and J by 0 bases, and 17 bases separated the two germline ends. The CDR3 covers 15 residues. Germline CDR1 reads SGHRS; CDR2 reads YFSETQ. The CDR3 DNA is TGCGCCAGTTACCCCGGGTCAGGCCTGAACACTGAAGCTTTCTTT. Translating gives CASYPGSGLNTEAFF.

This clonotype came up many times. The V call is TRBV11-2, the J call TRBJ2-3, with D uncertain. Per germline, CDR1 SGHAT and CDR2 FQNNGV. This CDR3 region has 16 residues. The V end lost 5 bases, the J end lost 0 bases, and 15 bases lay between the germline ends. The DNA for the CDR3 is TGTGCCAGCAGCGCTCTGGGCGCACAAAGCACAGATACGCAGTATTTT. Encoded protein: CASSALGAQSTDTQYF.

V usage is TRBV30 and J usage is TRBJ1-3; 7 nucleotides align to TRBD1. V gave up 3 bases and J gave up 3 bases; unmatched junction bases: 5. The length of the CDR3 is 14 residues. Germline CDR1 and CDR2: GTSNPN and SVGIG (reference sequence). The chain's CDR3 is CAWRLPGGGNTIYF. The CDR3 DNA sequence: TGTGCCTGGAGGCTCCCAGGGGGTGGAAACACCATATATTTT.

This clonotype was seen many times. This chain connects TRBV5-1 to TRBJ1-1, with D perhaps matching TRBD1 (5 bases). Trimming shortened V by 2 bases and J by 0 bases, and 20 bases separated the two germline ends. Germline CDR1 is SGHRS and CDR2 is YFSETQ. The CDR3 sequence is 18 residues long. Here the CDR3 DNA reads TGCGCCAGCAGCTTCGGGACCGCAGGAACCTCTATGAACACTGAAGCTTTCTTT. As protein: CASSFGTAGTSMNTEAFF.

The rearrangement links TRBV10-1 to TRBJ2-2; D possibly matches TRBD1 or TRBD2 (5 bases each). The CDR3 runs to 17 residues. V lost 5 bases, J lost 4 bases, and 20 bases lay in between. Germline V gene data show CDR1 as WNHNN and CDR2 as SYGVQD (reference sequence). The CDR3 here is CASSNRDPTTVTGELFF. The CDR3 region has the DNA TGCGCCAGCAGTAACCGGGACCCGACTACTGTCACCGGGGAGCTGTTTTTT.

The sample holds many counts of this clonotype. The rearrangement links TRBV20-1 to TRBJ2-7; D is unclear. Germline V lookup: CDR1 DFQATT, CDR2 SNEGSKA (reference sequence). Trimming pared 6 bases from V and 6 bases from J, leaving 21 bases between. The CDR3 runs to 14 residues. CDR3 amino acids: CSAVNPLGSAEQYF. DNA of the CDR3: TGCAGTGCCGTGAACCCCCTTGGGTCGGCCGAGCAGTACTTC.

The rearrangement links TRBV19 to TRBJ2-1; TRBD1 matches at 10 bases. The germline CDR1 and CDR2 sequences are LNHDA and SQIVND (reference sequence). The CDR3 length is 14 residues. V gave up 5 bases and J gave up 8 bases; unmatched junction bases: 6. The CDR3 DNA reads TGTGCCAGTAGTGGGGGACAGGGGTCTTATGAGCAGTTCTTC. Encoded protein: CASSGGQGSYEQFF.

This clonotype was recorded at least ten times. The chain couples TRBV11-2 to TRBJ1-1, with 7 bases identical to TRBD1. Germline loops: CDR1 SGHAT, CDR2 FQNNGV. J gave up 2 bases and V 5 bases, and 8 bases lay outside the gene matches. The CDR3 totals 15 residues. The CDR3 DNA follows: TGTGCCAGCAGCATAAGACAGGGACCAAACACTGAAGCTTTCTTT. This encodes CASSIRQGPNTEAFF.

The chain has TRBV28 and TRBJ2-3, with 10 bases matching TRBD2. This CDR3 spans 15 amino acids. The germline V gene has CDR1 MDHEN and CDR2 SYDVKM. V shed 5 bases, J shed 5 bases, and the junction held 7 bases outside the gene matches. CDR3 protein: CASSTSSGSKDTQYF. The CDR3 DNA sequence: TGTGCCAGCAGTACTTCTAGCGGGAGTAAAGATACGCAGTATTTT.

This clonotype was found many times. This chain connects TRBV12-3 or TRBV12-4 to TRBJ2-7, with TRBD1 as a possible D gene (5 bases). V lost 5 bases, J lost 5 bases, and 10 bases lay in between. The CDR3 contains 12 residues. CDR3 sequence reads: CASSPQGHEQYF. Here the CDR3 DNA reads TGTGCCAGCAGTCCCCAGGGCCACGAGCAGTACTTC.

This clonotype was detected many times. The chain recombines TRBV3-1 with TRBJ1-2, with D unclear. Trimming cost V 2 bases and J 4 bases, with 8 bases left between them. CDR3 size: 13 residues. Germline CDR1 LGHDT, CDR2 YNNKEL (reference sequence). The DNA of the CDR3 is TGTGCCAGCAGCCAAAGGTCCCCCTATGGCTACACCTTC. Its translation is CASSQRSPYGYTF. The full variable domain, in which reference TRBV3-1 and TRBJ1-2 provide the parts outside the CDR3, is DTAVSQTPKYLVTQMGNDKSIKCEQNLGHDTMYWYKQDSKKFLKIMFSYNNKELIINETVPNRFSPKSPDKAHLNLHINSLELGDSAVYFCASSQRSPYGYTFGSGTRLTVV.

Regarding this clonotype: This may be a read error: a much more frequent sequence differs by one nucleotide. The chain joins TRBV12-3 or TRBV12-4 to TRBJ1-1; 7 bases align to TRBD1. The CDR3 has 13 residues. The CDR3 protein is CATAGTEYTEASF. The CDR3, as DNA: TGTGCCACGGCAGGGACAGAATACACTGAAGCTTCCTTT.

The sample holds many counts of this clonotype. The rearrangement uses TRBV12-3 or TRBV12-4 and TRBJ2-3; D is undetermined. This CDR3 spans 15 amino acids. V lost 0 bases, J lost 0 bases, and 7 bases lay in between. CDR3 sequence (DNA): TGTGCCAGCAGTTTAGCTGCCAGAAGCACAGATACGCAGTATTTT. Its translation: CASSLAARSTDTQYF.

This clonotype has more than one count but fewer than ten. DNA of the CDR3: TGCGCCAGCAGCTTGGAAGGGACAGGATTCTATGGCTACACCTTC. Translation gives CASSLEGTGFYGYTF. This rearrangement joins TRBV5-1 to TRBJ1-2, with TRBD1 matching over 8 bases. The CDR3 spans 15 residues. Germline V lookup: CDR1 SGHRS, CDR2 YFSETQ. The junction had 5 bases not matched to a gene; V was cut back by 0 bases and J by 4 bases.

This clonotype showed up many times. J is TRBJ2-1 and V is TRBV3-1; the D gene could be TRBD1 or TRBD2 (5 bases each). With 0 bases removed from V and 13 bases from J, the gap between germline ends came to 13 bases. CDR3 size: 13 residues. Germline CDR1 LGHDT, CDR2 YNNKEL (reference sequence). Here the CDR3 reads CASSQESRDGQFF. The CDR3 DNA follows: TGTGCCAGCAGCCAAGAATCTAGGGACGGACAGTTCTTC.

This clonotype was observed a handful of times. V usage is TRBV5-1 and J usage is TRBJ2-5; TRBD2 matches 11 bases. Germline V gene lookup returns CDR1 SGHRS and CDR2 YFSETQ. The CDR3 covers 15 residues. V shed 4 bases, J shed 5 bases, and the junction held 7 bases outside the gene matches. CDR3 protein: CASSRLAGSRETQYF. The CDR3 nucleotides read TGCGCCAGCAGCCGACTAGCGGGGTCCCGGGAGACCCAGTACTTC.

In this sample, this clonotype turned up many times. The chain combines TRBV5-1 with TRBJ1-4, with 9 bases matching TRBD1. The CDR3 loop spans 16 amino acids. The ends lost 2 bases at V and 0 bases at J; junction bases unmatched: 2. Germline V gives CDR1 SGHRS, CDR2 YFSETQ. CDR3 sequence (DNA): TGCGCCAGCAGCTTTCGACAGGGGGCAACTAATGAAAAACTGTTTTTT. Translated, it gives CASSFRQGATNEKLFF.